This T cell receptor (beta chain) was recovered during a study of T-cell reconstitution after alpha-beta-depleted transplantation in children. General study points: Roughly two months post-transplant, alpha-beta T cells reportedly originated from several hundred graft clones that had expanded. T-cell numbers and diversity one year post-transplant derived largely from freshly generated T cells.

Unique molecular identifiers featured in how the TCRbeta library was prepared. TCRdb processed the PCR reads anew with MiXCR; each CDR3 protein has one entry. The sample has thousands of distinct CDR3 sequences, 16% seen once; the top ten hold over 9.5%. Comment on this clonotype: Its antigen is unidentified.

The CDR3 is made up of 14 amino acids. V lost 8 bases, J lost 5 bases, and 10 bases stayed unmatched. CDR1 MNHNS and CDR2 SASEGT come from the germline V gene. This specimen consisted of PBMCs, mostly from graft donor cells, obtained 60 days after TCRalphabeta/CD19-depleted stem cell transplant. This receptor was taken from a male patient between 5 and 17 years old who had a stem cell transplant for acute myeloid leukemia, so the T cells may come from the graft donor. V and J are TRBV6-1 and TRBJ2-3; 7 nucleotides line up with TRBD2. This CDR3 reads CASLQRGIGDTQYF. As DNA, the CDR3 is TGTGCCAGCTTGCAGCGGGGAATTGGAGATACGCAGTATTTT.